This T cell receptor (beta chain) was identified during a study of cytomegalovirus exposure and HLA in healthy donors. The overall study: The same platform was used for the 120 or so validation repertoires as for the approximately 730 first-cohort repertoires, as reported in a later analysis.

Notes on this clone: Its antigen is still unknown.

Donors were drawn from the approximately 120-subject validation cohort, separate from the roughly 670-subject first cohort. Study-wide findings and caveats: Cytomegalovirus status was reportedly diagnosed by the classifier with high specificity and sensitivity. Most TCR sequences proved rare, with some public TCRs found in many donors.

The junction had 4 bases not matched to a gene; V was cut back by 8 bases and J by 7 bases. The germline gives CDR1 MNHEY, CDR2 SMNVEV (reference sequence). This CDR3 is 12 amino acids long. The table came from immunoSEQ multiplex PCR; TCRdb's copy has only in-frame clones and leaves some out. The sample comprises over 110,000 clones, approximately 84% of which are singletons, and almost 1.5% rests with the top ten. This clonotype was obtained from a woman aged 25 to 39 in good health and CMV-seronegative. The J gene is TRBJ1-1, the V gene TRBV27; 10 positions match TRBD1. Sequences were obtained from PBMCs. The DNA for the CDR3 is TGTGCCAGCTGCCGGACAGGGGGTGAAGCTTTCTTT. It yields the protein CASCRTGGEAFF.